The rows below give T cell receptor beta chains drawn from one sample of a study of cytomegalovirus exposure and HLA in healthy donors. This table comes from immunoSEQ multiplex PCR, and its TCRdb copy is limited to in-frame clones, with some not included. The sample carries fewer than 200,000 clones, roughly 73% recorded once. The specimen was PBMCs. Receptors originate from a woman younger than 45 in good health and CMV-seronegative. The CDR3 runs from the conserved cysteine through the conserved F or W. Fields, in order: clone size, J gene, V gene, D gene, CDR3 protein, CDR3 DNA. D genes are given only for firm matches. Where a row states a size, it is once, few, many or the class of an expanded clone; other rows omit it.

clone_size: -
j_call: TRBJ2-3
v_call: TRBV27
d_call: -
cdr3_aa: CASSLQAYTDTQYF
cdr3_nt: TGTGCCAGCAGTTTACAGGCTTACACAGATACGCAGTATTTT

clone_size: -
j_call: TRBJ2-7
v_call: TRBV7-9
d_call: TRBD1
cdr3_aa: CASSLTQRARGNYEQYF
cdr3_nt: TGTGCCAGCAGCTTAACTCAAAGGGCCAGGGGGAACTACGAGCAGTACTTC

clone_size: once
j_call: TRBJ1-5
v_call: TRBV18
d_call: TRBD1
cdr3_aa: CASSQGQNQPQHF
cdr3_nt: TGTGCCAGCTCGCAGGGACAGAATCAGCCCCAGCATTTT

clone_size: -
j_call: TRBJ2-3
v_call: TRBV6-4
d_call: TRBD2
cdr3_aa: CASSDPAGGLDTQYF
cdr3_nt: TGTGCCAGCAGTGACCCAGCGGGGGGCTTAGATACGCAGTATTTT

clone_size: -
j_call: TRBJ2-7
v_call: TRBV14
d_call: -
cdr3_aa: CASSQAPLSSYEQYF
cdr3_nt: TGTGCCAGCAGCCAAGCACCACTGAGCTCCTACGAGCAGTACTTC

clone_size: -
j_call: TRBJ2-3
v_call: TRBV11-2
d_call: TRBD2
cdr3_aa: CASSLDWTSGRVSDTQYF
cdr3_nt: TGTGCCAGCAGCTTAGACTGGACTAGCGGGAGGGTGTCGGATACGCAGTATTTT

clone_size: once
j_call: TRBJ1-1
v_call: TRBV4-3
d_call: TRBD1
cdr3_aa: CASSRTTGTGNTEAFF
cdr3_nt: TGCGCCAGCAGCCGAACTACTGGGACAGGTAACACTGAAGCTTTCTTT

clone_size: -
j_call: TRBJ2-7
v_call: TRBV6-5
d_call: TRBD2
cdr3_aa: CASKRSGGSYEQYF
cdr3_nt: TGTGCCAGCAAGAGGTCGGGAGGCTCCTACGAGCAGTACTTC

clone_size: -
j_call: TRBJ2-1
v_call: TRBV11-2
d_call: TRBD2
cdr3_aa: CASSLRLAGHYNEQFF
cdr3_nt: TGTGCCAGCAGCTTAAGGCTAGCGGGGCACTACAATGAGCAGTTCTTC

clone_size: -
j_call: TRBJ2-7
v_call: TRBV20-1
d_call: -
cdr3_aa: CSAKGREQYF
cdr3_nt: TGCAGTGCTAAGGGGCGCGAGCAGTACTTC

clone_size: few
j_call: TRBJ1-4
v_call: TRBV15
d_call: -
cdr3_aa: CATSRDRGRNNEKLFF
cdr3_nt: TGTGCCACCAGCAGAGATCGAGGCAGAAACAATGAAAAACTGTTTTTT

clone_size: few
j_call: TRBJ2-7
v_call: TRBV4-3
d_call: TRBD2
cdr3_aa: CASSRTSGYEQYF
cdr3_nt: TGCGCCAGCAGCCGGACTAGCGGCTACGAGCAGTACTTC

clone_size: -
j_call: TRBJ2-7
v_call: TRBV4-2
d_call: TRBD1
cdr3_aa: CASSQDAPHNRGEQYF
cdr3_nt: TGTGCCAGCAGCCAAGACGCCCCCCACAACAGGGGAGAGCAGTACTTC

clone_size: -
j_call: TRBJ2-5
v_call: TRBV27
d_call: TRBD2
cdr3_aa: CASSFAGGRTQYF
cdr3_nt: TGTGCCAGCAGTTTCGCCGGGGGGAGGACCCAGTACTTC

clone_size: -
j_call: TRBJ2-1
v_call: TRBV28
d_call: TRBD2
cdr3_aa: CASSLLAGAYNEQFF
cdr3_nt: TGTGCCAGCAGTTTATTGGCGGGAGCCTACAATGAGCAGTTCTTC

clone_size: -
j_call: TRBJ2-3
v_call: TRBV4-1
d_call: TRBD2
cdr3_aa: CASSQDPGLAGGNRTDTQYF
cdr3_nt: TGCGCCAGCAGCCAAGATCCGGGACTAGCGGGGGGGAACCGCACAGATACGCAGTATTTT

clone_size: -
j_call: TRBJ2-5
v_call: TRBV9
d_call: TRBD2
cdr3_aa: CASSSRLAGVGETQYF
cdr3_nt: TGTGCCAGCAGCTCGAGACTAGCGGGAGTTGGAGAGACCCAGTACTTC

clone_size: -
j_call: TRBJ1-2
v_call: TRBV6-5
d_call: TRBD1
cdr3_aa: CASRSDRGDGYTF
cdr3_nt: TGTGCCAGCAGGTCCGACAGGGGTGATGGCTACACCTTC

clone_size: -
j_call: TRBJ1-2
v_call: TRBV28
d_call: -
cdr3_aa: CASSTQGISYGYTF
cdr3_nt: TGTGCCAGCAGTACCCAGGGGATCAGCTATGGCTACACCTTC

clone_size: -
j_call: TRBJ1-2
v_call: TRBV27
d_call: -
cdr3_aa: CASSVQVNYGYTF
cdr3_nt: TGTGCCAGCAGCGTACAGGTGAACTATGGCTACACCTTC

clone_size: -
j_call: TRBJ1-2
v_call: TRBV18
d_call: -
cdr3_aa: CASSPRTNYNGYTF
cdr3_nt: TGTGCCAGCTCACCCAGGACAAACTATAATGGCTACACCTTC

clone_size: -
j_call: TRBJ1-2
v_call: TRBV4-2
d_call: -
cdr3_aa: CASSQEVGVRTGGGYTF
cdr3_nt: TGTGCCAGCAGCCAAGAAGTGGGGGTTCGGACCGGGGGTGGCTACACCTTC

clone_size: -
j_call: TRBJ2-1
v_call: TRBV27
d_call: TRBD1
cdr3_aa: CASSLQGASEQFF
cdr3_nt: TGTGCCAGCAGTTTGCAGGGGGCCAGTGAGCAGTTCTTC

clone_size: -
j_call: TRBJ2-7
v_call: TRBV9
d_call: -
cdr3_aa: CASSVTGGFGYEQYF
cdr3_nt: TGTGCCAGCAGCGTAACCGGCGGTTTTGGCTACGAGCAGTACTTC

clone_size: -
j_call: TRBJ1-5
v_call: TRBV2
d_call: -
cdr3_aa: CASSEGGASNQPQHF
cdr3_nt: TGTGCCAGCAGTGAAGGGGGCGCGAGCAATCAGCCCCAGCATTTT

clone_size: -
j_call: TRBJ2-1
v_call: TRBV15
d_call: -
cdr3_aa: CATSRDWASSGLEQFF
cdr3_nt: TGTGCCACCAGCAGAGATTGGGCTAGCAGTGGGTTGGAGCAGTTCTTC

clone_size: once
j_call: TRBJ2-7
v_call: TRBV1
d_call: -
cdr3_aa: CTSSPSLVAGEQYF
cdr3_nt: TGCACCAGCAGCCCCTCGTTGGTCGCGGGGGAGCAGTACTTC

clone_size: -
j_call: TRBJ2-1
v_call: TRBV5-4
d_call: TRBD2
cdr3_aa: CASTQGGGSSYNEQFF
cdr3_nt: TGTGCCAGCACCCAAGGCGGGGGGAGCTCCTACAATGAGCAGTTCTTC

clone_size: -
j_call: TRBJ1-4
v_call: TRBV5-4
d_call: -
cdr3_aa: CASSLSTAKNEKLFF
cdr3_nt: TGTGCCAGCAGCTTGAGTACAGCTAAAAATGAAAAACTGTTTTTT

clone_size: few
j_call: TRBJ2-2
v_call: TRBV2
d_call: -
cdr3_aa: CASSARHAANTGELFF
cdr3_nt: TGTGCCAGCAGTGCGAGACACGCCGCGAACACCGGGGAGCTGTTTTTT

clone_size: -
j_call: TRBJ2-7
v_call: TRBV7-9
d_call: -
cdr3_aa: CASSRQVGVYEQYF
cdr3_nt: TGTGCCAGCAGCCGACAGGTCGGGGTTTACGAGCAGTACTTC